This T cell receptor beta chain was obtained from a study of CXCR3-negative and CXCR3-positive naive CD8 T cells. Study-level points and caveats: More hydrophobic TRB CDR3s were found in CXCR3-positive naive cells than in CXCR3-negative naive cells.

As regards this clonotype: Its antigen is unidentified.

CDR1 is MDHEN, CDR2 SYDVKM, per germline. CDR3 length equals 16 residues. Each TRB cDNA library was prepared by 5' RACE (with UMI labels). Following a re-call of the 5' RACE reads, TCRdb has one entry per CDR3 protein and lacks DNA. The sample totals approximately 100,000 distinct CDR3 sequences. Material for sequencing was naive CXCR3+ CD8+ T cells from blood. Subset given: CD45RO-CCR7+CD27+CD95- naive CD8+ T cells expressing CXCR3 (TNR3+). The receptor comes from a human donor in good health. Some clones in this sample may be carry-over from other donors' samples. This rearrangement joins TRBV28 to TRBJ2-7; TCRdb designates TRBD2, a call that cannot be tested without DNA. CDR3 loop: CATNSMWASPSYEQYF.